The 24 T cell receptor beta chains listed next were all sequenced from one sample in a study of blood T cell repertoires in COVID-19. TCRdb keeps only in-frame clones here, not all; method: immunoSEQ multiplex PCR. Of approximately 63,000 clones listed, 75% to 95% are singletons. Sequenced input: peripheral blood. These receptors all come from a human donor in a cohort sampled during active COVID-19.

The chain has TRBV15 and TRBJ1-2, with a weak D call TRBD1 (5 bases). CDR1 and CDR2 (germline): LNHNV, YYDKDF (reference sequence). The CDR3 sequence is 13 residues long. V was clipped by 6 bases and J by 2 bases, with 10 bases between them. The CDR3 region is CATREQANYGYTF. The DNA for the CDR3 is TGTGCCACCAGGGAACAGGCAAACTATGGCTACACCTTC.

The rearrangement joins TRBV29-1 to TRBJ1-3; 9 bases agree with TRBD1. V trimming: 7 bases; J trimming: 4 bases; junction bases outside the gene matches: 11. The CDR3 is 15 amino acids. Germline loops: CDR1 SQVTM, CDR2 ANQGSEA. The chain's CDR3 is CSAASGTGSGNTIYF. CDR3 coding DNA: TGCAGCGCCGCCTCCGGGACAGGGAGCGGAAACACCATATATTTT. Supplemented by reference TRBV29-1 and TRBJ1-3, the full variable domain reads SAVISQKPSRDICQRGTSLTIQCQVDSQVTMMFWYRQQPGQSLTLIATANQGSEATYESGFVIDKFPISRPNLTFSTLTVSNMSPEDSSIYLCSAASGTGSGNTIYFGEGSWLTVV.

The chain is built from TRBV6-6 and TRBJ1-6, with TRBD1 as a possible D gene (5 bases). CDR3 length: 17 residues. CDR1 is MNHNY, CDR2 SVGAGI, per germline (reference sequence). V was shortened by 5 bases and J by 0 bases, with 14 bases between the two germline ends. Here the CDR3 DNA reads TGTGCCAGCAGTCGCAGGGTGTATGGCTCCTATAATTCACCCCTCCACTTT. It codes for CASSRRVYGSYNSPLHF.

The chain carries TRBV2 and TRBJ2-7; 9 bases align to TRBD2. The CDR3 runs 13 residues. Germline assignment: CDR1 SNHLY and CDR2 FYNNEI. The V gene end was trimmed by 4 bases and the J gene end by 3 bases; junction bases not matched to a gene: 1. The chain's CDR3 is CASSGLADYEQYF. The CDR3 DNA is TGTGCCAGCAGTGGACTAGCGGACTACGAGCAGTACTTC. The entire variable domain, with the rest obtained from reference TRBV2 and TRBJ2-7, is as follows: EPEVTQTPSHQVTQMGQEVILRCVPISNHLYFYWYRQILGQKVEFLVSFYNNEISEKSEIFDDQFSVERPDGSNFTLKIRSTKLEDSAMYFCASSGLADYEQYFGPGTRLTVT.

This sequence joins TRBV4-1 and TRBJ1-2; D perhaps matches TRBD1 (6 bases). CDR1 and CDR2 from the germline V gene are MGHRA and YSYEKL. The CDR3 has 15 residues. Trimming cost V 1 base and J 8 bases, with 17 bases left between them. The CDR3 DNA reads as TGCGCCAGCAGCCAAGGCCAGGCAGGGGAATGGGGCTACACCTTC. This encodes CASSQGQAGEWGYTF.

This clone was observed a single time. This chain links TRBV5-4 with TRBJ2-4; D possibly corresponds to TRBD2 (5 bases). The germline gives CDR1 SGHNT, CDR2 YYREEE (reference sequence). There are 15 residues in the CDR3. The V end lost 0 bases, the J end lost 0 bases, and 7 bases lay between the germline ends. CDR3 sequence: CASSLGELAKNIQYF. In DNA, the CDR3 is TGTGCCAGCAGCTTGGGGGAGCTAGCCAAAAACATTCAGTACTTC.

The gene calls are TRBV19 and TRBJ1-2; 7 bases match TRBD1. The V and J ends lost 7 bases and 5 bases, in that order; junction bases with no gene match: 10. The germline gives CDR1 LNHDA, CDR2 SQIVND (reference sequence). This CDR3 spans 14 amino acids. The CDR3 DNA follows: TGTGCCAGTACGGGGGACAGAACCTTTTATGGCTACACCTTC. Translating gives CASTGDRTFYGYTF.

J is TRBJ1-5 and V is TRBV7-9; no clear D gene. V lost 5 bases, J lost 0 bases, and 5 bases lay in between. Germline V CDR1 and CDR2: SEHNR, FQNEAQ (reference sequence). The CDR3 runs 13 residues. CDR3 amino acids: CASSRYSNQPQHF. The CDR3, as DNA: TGTGCCAGCAGCCGGTATAGCAATCAGCCCCAGCATTTT.

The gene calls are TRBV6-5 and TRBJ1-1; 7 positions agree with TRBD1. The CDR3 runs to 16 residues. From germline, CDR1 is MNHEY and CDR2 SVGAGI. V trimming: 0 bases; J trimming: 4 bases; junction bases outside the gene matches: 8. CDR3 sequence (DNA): TGTGCCAGCAGTTACTCGAGAGGGGGCCGAACCACTGAAGCTTTCTTT. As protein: CASSYSRGGRTTEAFF.

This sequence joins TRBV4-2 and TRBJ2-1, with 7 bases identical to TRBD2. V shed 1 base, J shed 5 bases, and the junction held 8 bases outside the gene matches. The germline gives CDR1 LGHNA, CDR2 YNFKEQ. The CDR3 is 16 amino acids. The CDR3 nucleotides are TGTGCCAGCAGCCAAGTACTCGCTAGCGGTCACAATGAGCAGTTCTTC. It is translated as CASSQVLASGHNEQFF.

The DNA for the CDR3 is TGTGCCAGCAGCCAAGTTCATCGGGTTCCCTACGAGCAGTACTTC. Its translation is CASSQVHRVPYEQYF. This chain joins TRBV3-1 (or the pseudogene TRBV3-2) and TRBJ2-7, with D uncertain. Between the trimmed V and J ends, which lost 1 base and 2 bases, there was a span of 12 bases. Per germline, CDR1 LGHDT and CDR2 YNNKEL (reference sequence). This CDR3 region has 15 residues.

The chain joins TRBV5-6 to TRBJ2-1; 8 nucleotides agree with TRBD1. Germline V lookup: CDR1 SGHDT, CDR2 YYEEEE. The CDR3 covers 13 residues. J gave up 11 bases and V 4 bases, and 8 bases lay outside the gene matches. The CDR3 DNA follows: TGTGCCAGCAGCCCGCGGACAGGGAGGAAGCAGTTCTTC. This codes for CASSPRTGRKQFF.

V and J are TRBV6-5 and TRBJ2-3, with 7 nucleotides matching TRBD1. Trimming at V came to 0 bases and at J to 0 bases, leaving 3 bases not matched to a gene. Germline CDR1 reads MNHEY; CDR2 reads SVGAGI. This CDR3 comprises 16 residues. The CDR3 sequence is CASSYSWTGSTDTQYF. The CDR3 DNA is TGTGCCAGCAGTTACTCGTGGACAGGTAGCACAGATACGCAGTATTTT.

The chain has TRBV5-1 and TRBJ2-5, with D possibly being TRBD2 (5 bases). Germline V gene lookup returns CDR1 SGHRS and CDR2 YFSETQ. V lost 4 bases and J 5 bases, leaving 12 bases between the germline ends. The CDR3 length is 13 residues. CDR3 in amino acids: CASSPLAGETQYF. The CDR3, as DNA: TGCGCCAGCAGCCCCCTAGCAGGCGAGACCCAGTACTTC.

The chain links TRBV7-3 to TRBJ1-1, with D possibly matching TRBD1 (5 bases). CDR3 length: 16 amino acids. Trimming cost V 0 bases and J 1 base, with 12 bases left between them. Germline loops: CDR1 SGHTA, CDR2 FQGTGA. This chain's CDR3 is CASSLTGAVGNTEAFF. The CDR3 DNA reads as TGTGCCAGCAGCTTAACAGGGGCGGTGGGGAACACTGAAGCTTTCTTT.

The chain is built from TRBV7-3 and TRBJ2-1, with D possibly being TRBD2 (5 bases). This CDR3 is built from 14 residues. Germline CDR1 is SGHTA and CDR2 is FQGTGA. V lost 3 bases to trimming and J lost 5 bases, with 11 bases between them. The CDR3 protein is CASSFDSADNEQFF. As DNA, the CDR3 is TGTGCCAGCAGCTTCGATAGCGCTGACAATGAGCAGTTCTTC.

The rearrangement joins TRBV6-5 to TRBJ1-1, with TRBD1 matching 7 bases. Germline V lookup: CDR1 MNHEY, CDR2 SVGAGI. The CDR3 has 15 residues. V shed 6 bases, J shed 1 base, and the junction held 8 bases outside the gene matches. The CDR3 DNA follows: TGTGCCAGCAGCCCGAATCACAGGGGGAACACTGAAGCTTTCTTT. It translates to CASSPNHRGNTEAFF.

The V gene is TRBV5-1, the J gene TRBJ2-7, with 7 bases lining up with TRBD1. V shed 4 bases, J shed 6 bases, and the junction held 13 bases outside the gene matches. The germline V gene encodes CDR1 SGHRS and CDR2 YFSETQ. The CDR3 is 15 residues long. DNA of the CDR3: TGCGCCAGCAGCACCAGACAGGGTGGAGGTCGCGAGCAGTACTTC. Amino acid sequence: CASSTRQGGGREQYF.

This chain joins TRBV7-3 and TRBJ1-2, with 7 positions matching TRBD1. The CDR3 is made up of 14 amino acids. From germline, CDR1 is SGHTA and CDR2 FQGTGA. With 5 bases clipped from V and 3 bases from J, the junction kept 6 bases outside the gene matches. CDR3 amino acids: CASSPAGTDYGYTF. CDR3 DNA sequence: TGTGCCAGCAGCCCCGCCGGGACAGACTATGGCTACACCTTC.

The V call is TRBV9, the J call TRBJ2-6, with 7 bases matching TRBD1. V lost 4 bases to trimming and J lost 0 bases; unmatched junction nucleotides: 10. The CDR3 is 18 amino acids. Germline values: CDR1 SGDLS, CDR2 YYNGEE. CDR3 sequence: CASSHPGQQSSGANVLTF. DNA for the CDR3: TGTGCCAGCAGCCATCCGGGACAGCAAAGCTCTGGGGCCAACGTCCTGACTTTC.

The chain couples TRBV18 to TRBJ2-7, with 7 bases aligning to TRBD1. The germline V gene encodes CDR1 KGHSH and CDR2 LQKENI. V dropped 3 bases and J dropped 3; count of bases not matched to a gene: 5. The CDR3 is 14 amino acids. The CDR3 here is CASSPRTGLYEQYF. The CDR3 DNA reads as TGTGCCAGCTCACCGCGGACAGGACTCTACGAGCAGTACTTC.

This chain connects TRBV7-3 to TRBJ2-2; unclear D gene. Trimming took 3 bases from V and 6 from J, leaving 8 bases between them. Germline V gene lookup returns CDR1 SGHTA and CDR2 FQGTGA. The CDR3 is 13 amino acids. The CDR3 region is CASSLTDSGELFF. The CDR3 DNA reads TGTGCCAGCAGCTTGACCGACTCCGGGGAGCTGTTTTTT.

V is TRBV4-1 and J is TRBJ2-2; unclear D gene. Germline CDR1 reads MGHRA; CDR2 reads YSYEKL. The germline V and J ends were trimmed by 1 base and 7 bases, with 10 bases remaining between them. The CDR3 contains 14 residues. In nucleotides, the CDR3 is TGCGCCAGCAGCCAAGTCTTATCAGACGGGGAGCTGTTTTTT. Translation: CASSQVLSDGELFF.

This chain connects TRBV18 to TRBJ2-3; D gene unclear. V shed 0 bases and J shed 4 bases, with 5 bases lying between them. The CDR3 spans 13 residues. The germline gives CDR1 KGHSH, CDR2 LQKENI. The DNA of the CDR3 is TGTGCCAGCTCACCACCGAGCTCAGATACGCAGTATTTT. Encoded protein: CASSPPSSDTQYF.